The present entry profiles one T cell receptor beta chain with its context. The antigen remains unidentified. J lost 7 bases, V lost 6 bases, and 22 bases had no gene match. Germline V lookup: CDR1 SGHDT, CDR2 YYEEEE. This CDR3 spans 17 amino acids. This specimen belongs to a study of cytomegalovirus exposure and HLA in healthy donors. About the study: Early on, a data release was issued that held 80 million to 90 million unique TCRs from HLA-typed donors. The Caucasian-associated ancestry cluster held around four fifths of 300 to 500 genotyped donors.

Both 60 Vbeta primers and 13 Jbeta primers went into the PCR. The data were produced by immunoSEQ multiplex PCR, yet TCRdb's version contains in-frame clones alone and is incomplete. The sample holds hundreds of thousands of clones, roughly 83% seen once. Study observations and caveats: In an earlier analysis, about 87% or about 30%: the productive usage of most TCR beta V segments.

The source of this sequence is a boy between 2 and 15 years old in good health and CMV-seronegative. Sequences were obtained from PBMCs. The chain carries TRBV5-6 and TRBJ2-7; 7 bases fit TRBD2. The chain's CDR3 is CASTLMPNGLPGGEQYF. The CDR3 DNA is TGTGCCAGCACCCTAATGCCCAACGGTCTCCCGGGGGGTGAGCAGTACTTC.